The clone carrying this T cell receptor (beta chain) came up a few times. The antigen remains undetermined. Alpha and beta libraries were amplified separately from the second PCR onward. After removal of 6 bases from V and 2 bases from J, the junction contained 10 bases not matched to a gene. The CDR3 loop spans 15 amino acids. Both TRBC1 and TRBC2 were covered by a beta constant-region primer of two equimolar oligonucleotides. Four rounds of PCR amplified the ligated cDNA using nested alpha and beta constant-region primers plus SP2. An oligonucleotide with the SP2 primer and a 12-nucleotide UMI was ligated to the cDNA 3' end. TCRdb recomputed calls from the UMI-ligation and nested PCR reads with MiXCR, one row per CDR3 protein. Seen here are about 90,000 distinct CDR3 sequences, around 11% observed once, and the top ten hold just over 0.13%. The source of the sample is a study of naive and memory T cell subsets. General observations from the study: Possibly reflecting memory cells re-expressing CD45RA, a few larger clonotypes occurred in naive repertoires, especially CD8. Diversity fell and Gini index rose from naive through CM, EM, EMRA.

The sequencing input was naive CD4+ T cells from blood. This chain uses TRBV12-3 or TRBV12-4 with TRBJ2-7; 7 positions match TRBD1. The receptor comes from a human donor in good health. CDR3 amino acids: CASSDRTGLTYEQYF. DNA for the CDR3: TGTGCCAGCAGCGATAGGACAGGCCTGACCTACGAGCAGTACTTC.